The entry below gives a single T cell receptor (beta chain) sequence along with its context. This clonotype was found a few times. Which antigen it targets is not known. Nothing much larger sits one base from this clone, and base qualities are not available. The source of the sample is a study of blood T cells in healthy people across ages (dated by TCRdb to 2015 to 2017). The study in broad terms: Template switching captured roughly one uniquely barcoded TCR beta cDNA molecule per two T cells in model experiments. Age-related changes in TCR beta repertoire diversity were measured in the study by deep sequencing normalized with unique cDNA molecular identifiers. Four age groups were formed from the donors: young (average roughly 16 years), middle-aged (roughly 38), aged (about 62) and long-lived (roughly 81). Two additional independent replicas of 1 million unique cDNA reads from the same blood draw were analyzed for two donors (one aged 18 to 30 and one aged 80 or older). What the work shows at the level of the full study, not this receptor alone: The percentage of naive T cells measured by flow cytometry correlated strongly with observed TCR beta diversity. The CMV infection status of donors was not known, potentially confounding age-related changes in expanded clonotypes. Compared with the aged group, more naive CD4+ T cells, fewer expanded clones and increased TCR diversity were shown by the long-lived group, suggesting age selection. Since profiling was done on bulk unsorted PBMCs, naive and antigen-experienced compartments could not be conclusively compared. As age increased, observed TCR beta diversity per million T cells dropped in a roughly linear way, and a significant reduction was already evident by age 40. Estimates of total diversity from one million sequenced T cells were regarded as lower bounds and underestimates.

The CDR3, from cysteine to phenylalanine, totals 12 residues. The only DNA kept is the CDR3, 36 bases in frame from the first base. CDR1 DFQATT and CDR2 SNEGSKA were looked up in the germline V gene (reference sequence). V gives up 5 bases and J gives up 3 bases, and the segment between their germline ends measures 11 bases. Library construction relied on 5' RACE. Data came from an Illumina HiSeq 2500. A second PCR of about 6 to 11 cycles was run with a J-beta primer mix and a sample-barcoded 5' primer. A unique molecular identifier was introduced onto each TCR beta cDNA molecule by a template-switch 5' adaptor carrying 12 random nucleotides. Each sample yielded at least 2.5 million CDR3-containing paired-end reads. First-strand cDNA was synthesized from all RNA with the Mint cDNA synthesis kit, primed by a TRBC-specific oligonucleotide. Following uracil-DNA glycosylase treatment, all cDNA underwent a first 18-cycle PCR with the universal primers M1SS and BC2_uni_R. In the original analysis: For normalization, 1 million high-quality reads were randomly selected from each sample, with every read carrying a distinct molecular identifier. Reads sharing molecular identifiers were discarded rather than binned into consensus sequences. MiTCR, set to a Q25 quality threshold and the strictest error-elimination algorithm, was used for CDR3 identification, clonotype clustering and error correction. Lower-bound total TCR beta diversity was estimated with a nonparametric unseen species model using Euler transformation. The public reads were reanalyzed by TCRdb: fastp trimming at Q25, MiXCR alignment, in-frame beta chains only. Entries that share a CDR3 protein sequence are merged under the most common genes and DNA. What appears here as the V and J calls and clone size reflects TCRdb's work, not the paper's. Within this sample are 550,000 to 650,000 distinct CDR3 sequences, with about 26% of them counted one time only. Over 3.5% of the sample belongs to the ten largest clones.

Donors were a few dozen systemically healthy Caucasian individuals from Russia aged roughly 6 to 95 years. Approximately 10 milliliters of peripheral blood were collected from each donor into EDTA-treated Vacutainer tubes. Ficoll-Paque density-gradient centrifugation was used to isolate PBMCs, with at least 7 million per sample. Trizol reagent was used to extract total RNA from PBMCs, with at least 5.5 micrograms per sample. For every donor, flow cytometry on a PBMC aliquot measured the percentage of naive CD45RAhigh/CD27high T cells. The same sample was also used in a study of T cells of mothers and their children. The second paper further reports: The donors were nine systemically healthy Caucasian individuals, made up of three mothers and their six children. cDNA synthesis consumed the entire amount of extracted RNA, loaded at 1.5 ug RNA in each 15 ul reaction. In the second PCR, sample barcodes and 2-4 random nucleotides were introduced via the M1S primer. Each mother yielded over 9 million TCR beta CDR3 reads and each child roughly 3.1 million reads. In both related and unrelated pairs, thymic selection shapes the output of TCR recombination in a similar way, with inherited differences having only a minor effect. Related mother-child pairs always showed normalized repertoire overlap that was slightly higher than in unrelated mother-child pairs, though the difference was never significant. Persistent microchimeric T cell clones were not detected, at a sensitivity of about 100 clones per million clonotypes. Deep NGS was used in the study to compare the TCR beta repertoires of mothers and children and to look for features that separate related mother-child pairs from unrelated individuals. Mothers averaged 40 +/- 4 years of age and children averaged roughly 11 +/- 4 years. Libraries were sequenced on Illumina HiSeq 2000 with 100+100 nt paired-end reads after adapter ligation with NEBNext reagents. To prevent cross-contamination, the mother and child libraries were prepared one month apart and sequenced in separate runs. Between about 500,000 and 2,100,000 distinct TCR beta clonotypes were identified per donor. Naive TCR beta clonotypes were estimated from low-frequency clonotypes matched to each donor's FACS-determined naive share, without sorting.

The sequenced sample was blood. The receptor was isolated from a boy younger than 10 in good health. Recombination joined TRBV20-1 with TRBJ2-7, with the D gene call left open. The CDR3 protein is CSARVGNYEQYF. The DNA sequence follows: TGCAGTGCTCGCGTAGGGAACTACGAGCAGTACTTC.